The 27 T cell receptor beta chains below come from one sample, sequenced in a study of cytomegalovirus exposure and HLA in healthy donors. PCR employed 60 Vbeta and 13 Jbeta primers. Assay: immunoSEQ multiplex PCR; the TCRdb copy retains only in-frame clones and omits some. The sample includes roughly 180,000 clones, around 76% of them seen just once. The sequenced material came from PBMCs. Every receptor here comes from a woman aged 25 to 39 in good health and CMV-seropositive.

The chain links TRBV7-3 to TRBJ2-1; 12 positions match TRBD2. The CDR3 is made up of 16 amino acids. J was trimmed by 4 bases and V by 5 bases; bases with no gene match: 6. Germline V lookup: CDR1 SGHTA, CDR2 FQGTGA. In nucleotides, the CDR3 is TGTGCCAGCAGCAAAACCGGGACTAGCGGGTACAATGAGCAGTTCTTC. Translation: CASSKTGTSGYNEQFF.

This chain uses TRBV27 with TRBJ1-5; perhaps TRBD1 as D (5 bases). V lost 8 bases, J lost 6 bases, and 8 bases lay in between. Germline V gene lookup returns CDR1 MNHEY and CDR2 SMNVEV (reference sequence). The CDR3 length is 11 residues. CDR3 nucleotides: TGTGCCAGCGGCAGGGCTCAGCCCCAGCATTTT. Translation gives CASGRAQPQHF.

In DNA form, the CDR3 reads TGTGCCAGCAGCGACAGACAGGGGAACTACGAGCAGTACTTC. This encodes CASSDRQGNYEQYF. This chain uses TRBV7-2 with TRBJ2-7, with TRBD1 matching over 8 bases. V gave up 5 bases and J gave up 3 bases; unmatched junction bases: 6. Germline assignment: CDR1 SGHTA and CDR2 FQGNSA. The CDR3 covers 14 residues.

In its sample, this clone was seen a few times. The J gene is TRBJ1-2, the V gene TRBV7-2, with 11 bases matching TRBD1. CDR1 SGHTA and CDR2 FQGNSA come from the germline V gene. V trimming: 5 bases; J trimming: 3 bases; junction bases outside the gene matches: 2. This CDR3 region has 14 residues. The CDR3 coding sequence is TGTGCCAGCAGCAGGGACAGGGGGGACTATGGCTACACCTTC. As protein: CASSRDRGDYGYTF.

CDR3 coding DNA: TGTGCCAGCAGCGTGACATCCTATGGCTACACCTTC. As protein: CASSVTSYGYTF. The chain couples TRBV7-9 to TRBJ1-2; D is undetermined. Per the germline V gene, CDR1 is SEHNR and CDR2 is FQNEAQ (reference sequence). This CDR3 has 12 amino acids. Trimming removed 5 bases from V and 4 bases from J, with 8 bases in between.

This rearrangement joins TRBV28 to TRBJ1-5; possible D gene TRBD1, 5 bases. The germline V gene has CDR1 MDHEN and CDR2 SYDVKM. The CDR3 is 14 residues long. Trimming removed 6 bases at V and 4 bases at J, with 13 bases between. The CDR3 sequence: CASRLAGDNQPQHF. CDR3 sequence (DNA): TGTGCCAGCAGGCTGGCGGGGGATAATCAGCCCCAGCATTTT.

The chain links TRBV7-9 to TRBJ2-1, with 10 positions matching TRBD2. Germline lookup yields CDR1 SEHNR and CDR2 FQNEAQ (reference sequence). V trimming: 2 bases; J trimming: 6 bases; junction bases outside the gene matches: 16. The CDR3 has 19 residues. CDR3 in DNA: TGTGCCAGCAGCTTACGGACACTACTAGCGGGGAAGTCGGGCAATGAGCAGTTCTTC. Protein product: CASSLRTLLAGKSGNEQFF.

As to this clone: Sequence at one end of the junction differs from germline and may be a read error. This chain uses TRBV7-9 with TRBJ2-7; 8 nucleotides match TRBD1. CDR1 is SEHNR and CDR2 is FQNEAQ in the germline V gene (reference sequence). This CDR3 contains 16 residues. CDR3 region: CSSSSTKQGGLIGQYF. CDR3 in DNA: TGTTCCAGCAGCTCCACCAAACAGGGGGGCCTTATCGGGCAGTACTTC.

The chain is built from TRBV7-6 and TRBJ2-5; 13 positions agree with TRBD2. V shed 4 bases and J 4 bases; nucleotides not matched to a gene: 3. The CDR3 has 15 residues. The germline V gene encodes CDR1 SGHVS and CDR2 FNYEAQ. The DNA of the CDR3 is TGTGCCAGCAGCTGGGGACTAGCGGGACCAGAGACCCAGTACTTC. Translating gives CASSWGLAGPETQYF. The entire variable domain, with the rest obtained from reference TRBV7-6 and TRBJ2-5, is as follows: GAGVSQSPRYKVTKRGQDVALRCDPISGHVSLYWYRQALGQGPEFLTYFNYEAQQDKSGLPNDRFSAERPEGSISTLTIQRTEQRDSAMYRCASSWGLAGPETQYFGPGTRLLVL.

In this sample, this clone turned up a few times. The J gene is TRBJ2-2, the V gene TRBV28; 9 bases are a match to TRBD1. Germline assignment: CDR1 MDHEN and CDR2 SYDVKM. V gave up 5 bases and J gave up 14 bases; unmatched junction bases: 18. This CDR3 is 16 amino acids long. This CDR3 is CASSNPWTGVGIGLFF. The CDR3 DNA is TGTGCCAGCAGTAACCCCTGGACAGGGGTCGGGATCGGCCTGTTTTTT.

This clone appeared a single time. V usage is TRBV28 and J usage is TRBJ1-5, with TRBD1 matching over 10 bases. This CDR3 contains 14 residues. Germline loops: CDR1 MDHEN, CDR2 SYDVKM. V gave up 7 bases and J gave up 6 bases; unmatched junction bases: 6. The CDR3 region has the DNA TGTGCCAGCAAAAGGACAGGGGGAGGTCAGCCCCAGCATTTT. Encoded protein: CASKRTGGGQPQHF.

The J gene is TRBJ1-5, the V gene TRBV15; perhaps TRBD1 as D (6 bases). The CDR3 runs 15 residues. Trimming took 2 bases from V and 0 from J, leaving 8 bases between them. The germline V gene has CDR1 LNHNV and CDR2 YYDKDF (reference sequence). This chain's CDR3 is CATSRQGFSNQPQHF. The CDR3 nucleotides are TGTGCCACCAGCAGACAGGGGTTTAGCAATCAGCCCCAGCATTTT. The full variable domain, with the rest looked up from reference TRBV15 and TRBJ1-5, is DAMVIQNPRYQVTQFGKPVTLSCSQTLNHNVMYWYQQKSSQAPKLLFHYYDKDFNNEADTPDNFQSRRPNTSFCFLDIRSPGLGDTAMYLCATSRQGFSNQPQHFGDGTRLSIL.

This chain connects TRBV6-5 to TRBJ2-2, with 10 bases lining up with TRBD2. Germline trimming cut 6 bases from V and 4 bases from J; bases unmatched to any gene: 5. Germline V gene sequence: CDR1 MNHEY, CDR2 SVGAGI. The CDR3 is 15 residues long. The CDR3 region has the DNA TGTGCCAGCAGGACTAGCGGGTACCGCACCGGGGAGCTGTTTTTT. This sequence encodes CASRTSGYRTGELFF.

A remark on this clone: The same CDR3 also results from other DNA sequences found in this sample. The chain has TRBV9 and TRBJ2-7, with TRBD1 as a possible D gene (5 bases). Germline CDR1 is SGDLS and CDR2 is YYNGEE. The ends were cut back, 0 bases at V and 1 base at J, with 5 bases in the middle. This CDR3 is 13 amino acids long. The CDR3 spells CASSVGTSYEQYF. The CDR3 DNA reads TGTGCCAGCAGCGTAGGGACATCCTACGAGCAGTACTTC.

This clone was counted a few times. The chain employs TRBV5-1 and TRBJ1-3; D perhaps matches TRBD1 (6 bases). CDR1 is SGHRS and CDR2 is YFSETQ in the germline V gene. V lost 4 bases, J lost 0 bases, and 8 bases lay in between. The CDR3 runs 14 residues. The CDR3 coding sequence is TGCGCCAGCAGCCCACAGGGCTCTGGAAACACCATATATTTT. It encodes CASSPQGSGNTIYF. Full variable domain (outside the CDR3, taken from reference TRBV5-1 and TRBJ1-3): KAGVTQTPRYLIKTRGQQVTLSCSPISGHRSVSWYQQTPGQGLQFLFEYFSETQRNKGNFPGRFSGRQFSNSRSEMNVSTLELGDSALYLCASSPQGSGNTIYFGEGSWLTVV.

The CDR3 sequence: CASSRHVRASGRETQYF. DNA of the CDR3: TGTGCCAGCAGCCGCCACGTCCGGGCTTCGGGGAGGGAGACCCAGTACTTC. The genes are TRBV7-9 and TRBJ2-5; D possibly corresponds to TRBD2 (6 bases). Germline CDR1 reads SEHNR; CDR2 reads FQNEAQ (reference sequence). CDR3 size: 17 residues. Trimming pared 5 bases from V and 5 bases from J, leaving 24 bases between.

The rearrangement links TRBV10-3 to TRBJ2-7, with unresolved D. The CDR3 runs to 14 residues. The V and J ends lost 2 bases and 0 bases respectively, with 8 bases between them. CDR1 is ENHRY, CDR2 SYGVKD, per germline. The CDR3, as DNA: TGTGCCATCAGTGAGGAAGAGTTCTCCTACGAGCAGTACTTC. Amino acids: CAISEEEFSYEQYF.

The CDR3 DNA is TGTGCCAGCAGCCCTGGGACAGAAGAGAGTTCACCCCTCCACTTT. Translation gives CASSPGTEESSPLHF. The gene calls are TRBV7-2 and TRBJ1-6; 7 positions agree with TRBD1. V trimming: 5 bases; J trimming: 9 bases; junction bases outside the gene matches: 10. The CDR3 has 15 amino acids. Germline V gives CDR1 SGHTA, CDR2 FQGNSA.

The count of this clone is one. The chain combines TRBV19 with TRBJ1-4; D perhaps matches TRBD1 (6 bases). This CDR3 contains 15 residues. The germline V gene has CDR1 LNHDA and CDR2 SQIVND (reference sequence). The V end was cut by 3 bases, the J end by 7 bases, with 15 bases between. In DNA, the CDR3 is TGTGCCAGTAGTATGGCGAGGGGGTGGAGTGAAAAACTGTTTTTT. It encodes CASSMARGWSEKLFF.

As concerns this clone: Sequence at one end of the junction differs from germline and may be a read error. The chain has TRBV13 and TRBJ1-2; D is unresolved. The CDR3 extends over 11 amino acids. The germline gives CDR1 PRHDT, CDR2 FYEKMQ (reference sequence). Here the CDR3 DNA reads TGTGCCTCGAAAGGCCCCCGTGACACCGCCTTC. Translating it yields CASKGPRDTAF.

This clone showed up just a few times. The genes are TRBV9 and TRBJ2-2; 9 bases align to TRBD1. The germline V gene has CDR1 SGDLS and CDR2 YYNGEE. J lost 8 bases, V lost 3 bases, and 11 bases had no gene match. The CDR3 is made up of 16 amino acids. The CDR3 nucleotides read TGTGCCAGCAGCGGGGACAGGGATGGAAGGTCGGGGGAGCTGTTTTTT. This codes for CASSGDRDGRSGELFF. The variable domain in full, with the rest retrieved from reference TRBV9 and TRBJ2-2, is DSGVTQTPKHLITATGQRVTLRCSPRSGDLSVYWYQQSLDQGLQFLIQYYNGEERAKGNILERFSAQQFPDLHSELNLSSLELGDSALYFCASSGDRDGRSGELFFGEGSRLTVL.

This chain connects TRBV30 to TRBJ1-4; perhaps TRBD1 as D (5 bases). CDR1 and CDR2 from the germline V gene are GTSNPN and SVGIG (reference sequence). V gave up 0 bases and J gave up 7 bases, with 9 bases separating them. CDR3 length: 13 amino acids. CDR3 loop: CAWSVGVTEKLFF. The CDR3 region has the DNA TGTGCCTGGAGTGTAGGGGTGACTGAAAAACTGTTTTTT.

The chain recombines TRBV28 with TRBJ2-7, with a tentative D call TRBD1 (5 bases). CDR3 length equals 17 residues. V was pared by 8 bases and J by 0 bases, with 23 bases between. Germline CDR1 MDHEN, CDR2 SYDVKM. The CDR3 coding sequence is TGTGCCAGCCCCCCCGGAGTTCCGGACACGAGCTCCTACGAGCAGTACTTC. Amino acids: CASPPGVPDTSSYEQYF.

CDR3 region: CASSSGGGRWNYGYTF. The CDR3 coding sequence is TGTGCCAGCAGCTCGGGGGGGGGAAGGTGGAACTATGGCTACACCTTC. The chain recombines TRBV13 with TRBJ1-2, with D perhaps TRBD1 (5 bases). The CDR3 sequence is 16 residues long. Trimming stripped 4 bases from V and 2 bases from J, with 17 bases between. Germline V gene data show CDR1 as PRHDT and CDR2 as FYEKMQ (reference sequence). Looking up the rest from reference TRBV13 and TRBJ1-2 gives the full variable domain: AAGVIQSPRHLIKEKRETATLKCYPIPRHDTVYWYQQGPGQDPQFLISFYEKMQSDKGSIPDRFSAQQFSDYHSELNMSSLELGDSALYFCASSSGGGRWNYGYTFGSGTRLTVV.

This rearrangement joins TRBV28 to TRBJ1-5; D is undetermined. CDR1 and CDR2 (germline): MDHEN, SYDVKM. Trimming removed 7 bases from V and 2 bases from J, with 6 bases in between. The CDR3 consists of 12 residues. The CDR3 reads CASTRRNQPQHF. The DNA for the CDR3 is TGTGCCAGCACTAGGCGCAATCAGCCCCAGCATTTT.

This chain links TRBV4-1 with TRBJ2-3; 7 bases align to TRBD1. Per the germline V gene, CDR1 is MGHRA and CDR2 is YSYEKL. V trimming: 4 bases; J trimming: 2 bases; junction bases outside the gene matches: 6. The CDR3 has 15 residues. CDR3 sequence (DNA): TGCGCCAGCAGCCCCCGGGACAGAGACACAGATACGCAGTATTTT. This sequence encodes CASSPRDRDTDTQYF.

The rearrangement links TRBV18 to TRBJ2-5, with a weak D call TRBD1 (5 bases). With 2 bases removed from V and 3 bases from J, the gap between germline ends came to 13 bases. This CDR3 spans 15 amino acids. Per germline, CDR1 KGHSH and CDR2 LQKENI. The CDR3 protein is CASSPGAPMEETQYF. The CDR3, as DNA: TGTGCCAGCTCACCAGGGGCCCCGATGGAAGAGACCCAGTACTTC. Full variable domain (outside the CDR3, taken from reference TRBV18 and TRBJ2-5): NAGVMQNPRHLVRRRGQEARLRCSPMKGHSHVYWYRQLPEEGLKFMVYLQKENIIDESGMPKERFSAEFPKEGPSILRIQQVVRGDSAAYFCASSPGAPMEETQYFGPGTRLLVL.